The rows below give T cell receptor beta chains drawn from one sample of a study of cytomegalovirus exposure and HLA in healthy donors. Produced via immunoSEQ multiplex PCR; TCRdb's table is partial and in-frame only. This sample has 250,000 to 300,000 clones, with about four fifths found just once. The sequenced sample consisted of PBMCs. The receptors shown here come from a woman aged 40 to 50 in good health and CMV-seropositive. CDR3s include the opening cysteine and the closing phenylalanine or tryptophan. The D gene is left open where the match is weak. Clone size appears in some rows only: once, few, many, or a class for an expanded clone.

v_gene,abundance,d_gene,j_gene,CDR3aa,CDR3nt
TRBV6-5,NA,TRBD1,TRBJ2-7,CASSYSGDRSYEQYF,TGTGCCAGCAGTTACTCGGGGGACAGGAGCTACGAGCAGTACTTC
TRBV7-3,NA,TRBD1,TRBJ2-2,CASSLRGGGTGELFF,TGTGCCAGCAGCTTAAGAGGGGGCGGAACCGGGGAGCTGTTTTTT
TRBV30,NA,NA,TRBJ1-1,CAWGRGETEAFF,TGTGCCTGGGGGAGGGGGGAGACTGAAGCTTTCTTT
TRBV30,NA,NA,TRBJ2-1,CAWSLVLNEQFF,TGTGCCTGGAGTTTAGTCTTGAATGAGCAGTTCTTC
TRBV9,NA,NA,TRBJ2-5,CASSVGGGVGGQETQYF,TGTGCCAGCAGCGTAGGTGGCGGGGTTGGGGGCCAAGAGACCCAGTACTTC
TRBV19,NA,NA,TRBJ1-2,CASSSSGYGYTF,NA
TRBV1,few,NA,TRBJ2-3,CTSSLLAGDGGDTQYF,TGCACCAGCAGCCTTCTTGCGGGAGATGGGGGGGATACGCAGTATTTT
TRBV5-4,NA,NA,TRBJ2-1,CASSLGGRREQFF,TGTGCCAGCAGCTTGGGGGGCAGACGTGAGCAGTTCTTC
TRBV5-1,NA,TRBD1,TRBJ2-1,CASSSRGPSDEQFF,TGCGCCAGCAGTAGCAGGGGGCCGTCGGATGAGCAGTTCTTC
TRBV11-3,NA,NA,TRBJ2-5,CASSKEVGETQYF,TGTGCCAGCAGCAAAGAGGTCGGGGAGACCCAGTACTTC
TRBV5-6,NA,NA,TRBJ2-1,CASSLATGPDEQFF,TGTGCCAGCAGCTTGGCAACAGGGCCTGACGAGCAGTTCTTC
TRBV5-6,NA,TRBD2,TRBJ2-3,CASSLGIAAGGPDTQYF,TGTGCCAGCAGCTTGGGTATCGCGGCGGGAGGGCCAGATACGCAGTATTTT
TRBV25-1,NA,TRBD1,TRBJ2-7,CASSGTQGAEYYEQYF,TGTGCCAGCAGTGGAACACAGGGGGCCGAATACTACGAGCAGTACTTC
TRBV4-1,NA,NA,TRBJ2-1,CASSHGTLRAWEQFF,TGCGCCAGCAGCCATGGGACACTCCGGGCATGGGAGCAGTTCTTC
TRBV7-2,NA,NA,TRBJ2-4,CASSLGRIPNIQYF,TGTGCCAGCAGCTTAGGCAGGATTCCAAACATTCAGTACTTC
TRBV9,once,TRBD1,TRBJ1-4,CASSGGTGGNEKLFF,TGTGCCAGCAGCGGGGGGACAGGCGGTAATGAAAAACTGTTTTTT
TRBV5-1,NA,TRBD1,TRBJ2-7,CASSSTGTEKYEQYF,TGCGCCAGCAGCTCAACCGGGACAGAGAAGTACGAGCAGTACTTC
TRBV6-1,few,NA,TRBJ1-5,CASSPLGVSNQPQHF,TGTGCCAGCAGCCCTTTGGGAGTTAGCAATCAGCCCCAGCATTTT
TRBV28,NA,NA,TRBJ1-3,CASSSQRTASGNTIYF,TGTGCCAGCAGTTCTCAGAGGACAGCCTCTGGAAACACCATATATTTT
TRBV9,once,TRBD2,TRBJ2-1,CASSVDPAGYNEQFF,TGTGCCAGCAGCGTAGATCCAGCGGGATACAATGAGCAGTTCTTC
TRBV29-1,once,NA,TRBJ1-3,CSVAGYGNTIYF,TGCAGCGTTGCAGGGTACGGAAACACCATATATTTT
TRBV5-6,NA,NA,TRBJ2-3,CASSQDTRTDTQYF,TGTGCCAGCAGCCAGGACACCCGCACAGATACGCAGTATTTT
TRBV15,NA,NA,TRBJ2-7,CATSRGRQDSYEQYF,TGTGCCACCAGCAGAGGACGACAGGACTCCTACGAGCAGTACTTC
TRBV6-1,NA,NA,TRBJ1-4,CASSFAGLGNEKLFF,TGTGCCAGCAGCTTCGCAGGGCTCGGAAATGAAAAACTGTTTTTT
TRBV2,few,NA,TRBJ2-1,CASTNGLGGYNEQFF,TGTGCCAGCACCAACGGACTAGGGGGGTACAATGAGCAGTTCTTC
TRBV29-1,NA,NA,TRBJ2-7,CSVDDNGDEQYF,TGCAGCGTCGATGACAACGGGGACGAGCAGTACTTC
TRBV7-8,NA,TRBD2,TRBJ2-7,CASSLSGGNYEQYF,TGTGCCAGCAGCTTGTCGGGAGGGAACTACGAGCAGTACTTC
TRBV30,few,NA,TRBJ2-7,CAWSPIIYPSSSSYEQYF,TGTGCCTGGAGTCCGATCATCTACCCGAGTTCAAGCTCCTACGAGCAGTACTTC
TRBV2,NA,TRBD1,TRBJ1-5,CASRGQGNQPQHF,TGTGCCAGCAGGGGACAGGGCAATCAGCCCCAGCATTTT
TRBV29-1,once,TRBD1,TRBJ1-1,CSVGFSGGTEAFF,TGCAGCGTTGGTTTCTCAGGGGGCACTGAAGCTTTCTTT
TRBV30,NA,TRBD1,TRBJ2-7,CAWSPGQVENYEQYF,TGTGCCTGGAGTCCGGGACAGGTGGAAAACTACGAGCAGTACTTC
TRBV27,NA,NA,TRBJ2-5,CASSTIGEETQYF,TGTGCCAGCAGTACAATAGGGGAAGAGACCCAGTACTTC
TRBV30,few,NA,TRBJ1-2,CAWSVRSRRYGYTF,TGTGCCTGGAGTGTACGGAGTAGGCGCTATGGCTACACCTTC
TRBV7-2,once,TRBD2,TRBJ2-5,CASSRTSGSQETQYF,TGTGCCAGCAGCCGGACTAGCGGGAGTCAAGAGACCCAGTACTTC
TRBV4-3,NA,NA,TRBJ1-2,CASSSGYYGYTF,TGCGCCAGCAGCTCAGGGTACTATGGCTACACCTTC
TRBV11-2,NA,TRBD2,TRBJ2-5,CASSLGLAVETQYF,TGTGCCAGCAGCCTCGGACTAGCGGTAGAGACCCAGTACTTC
TRBV7-9,NA,NA,TRBJ2-1,CASSPAGGVVRIGEQFF,TGTGCCAGCAGCCCCGCGGGTGGGGTCGTCCGAATCGGTGAGCAGTTCTTC
TRBV19,NA,NA,TRBJ1-1,CASSLQGQSTEAFF,TGTGCCAGTAGTTTACAGGGCCAGAGCACTGAAGCTTTCTTT
TRBV28,NA,NA,TRBJ1-5,CASSLPSGGNQPQHF,TGTGCCAGCAGTTTACCGTCAGGGGGCAATCAGCCCCAGCATTTT
TRBV28,once,NA,TRBJ1-4,CASSFYLGATNEKLFF,TGTGCCAGCAGTTTTTATCTAGGTGCAACTAATGAAAAACTGTTTTTT
TRBV27,NA,TRBD1,TRBJ2-1,CASSSPGQGRNEQFF,TGTGCCAGCAGTTCTCCGGGACAGGGGAGGAATGAGCAGTTCTTC
TRBV7-2,NA,TRBD2,TRBJ2-3,CASSLTSGSVSGDTQYF,TGTGCCAGCAGCTTGACTAGCGGGAGTGTAAGTGGAGATACGCAGTATTTT
TRBV9,NA,NA,TRBJ1-2,CASSAWGHRNGYTF,TGTGCCAGCAGCGCGTGGGGACACAGAAATGGCTACACCTTC
TRBV6-5,once,NA,TRBJ2-7,CASSLPQGVSYEQYF,TGTGCCAGCAGCTTACCCCAGGGCGTCTCCTACGAGCAGTACTTC
TRBV10-1,NA,NA,TRBJ2-3,CASSGQGTDTQYF,TGCGCCAGCAGTGGGCAGGGCACAGATACGCAGTATTTT